This T cell receptor (beta chain) was identified in a study of cytomegalovirus exposure and HLA in healthy donors (dated by TCRdb to about 2017). For the wider study: An earlier analysis of approximately 640 of the donors reported roughly 270 Gb of sequence data and roughly 110 million unique TCR beta sequences from 150 million to 200 million T cells. Approximately 310 gigabases of sequencing data and around 87 million unique TCR sequences were included in an early release covering under 650 HLA-typed donors. Of the 300 to 500 genotyped donors, less than 90% were placed in the genetic ancestry cluster associated with self-reported Caucasian donors. The study aimed to test whether cataloging public T cell receptors could reveal signatures of past pathogen exposure. The T cell repertoires of 666 subjects were profiled by immunosequencing and related to cytomegalovirus serostatus. Along with the roughly 610-subject first cohort, a separate validation cohort of over a hundred different subjects was used. High-throughput TCR immunosequencing, statistical association of individual TCRs with disease status, and machine learning were combined to predict cytomegalovirus infection status. A later analysis re-examined previously published TCR beta repertoires from 500 to 700 donors and added high-resolution HLA genotyping to investigate patterns of TCR occurrence. Rather than drawing on any new phenotypic data, the later analysis identified candidate immune exposures from TCR beta sequences and the way those sequences occurred across donors. To decide whether each TCR beta V gene segment behaved as functional or pseudogenic, an earlier analysis of approximately 600 of the donors relied on high-throughput TCR beta sequencing. Donor age, sex, ethnicity and CMV serostatus were compiled alongside the repertoire data. A later genetic analysis took genome-wide SNP genotypes for about 65% of the roughly 670 donors and used that subset as a discovery cohort. Every repertoire in the discovery cohort had been generated on one and the same sequencing platform. Class I and class II HLA loci were covered by the typing at four-digit resolution. The number of typed donors differed by locus: roughly 629-640 for A, B, C, DRB1 and DQB1; approximately 540 for DQA1; fewer than 610 for DPA1; and 400 to 480 for DPB1. A few DR-DQ haplotypes were handled as single units for association and clustering because linkage in the cohort was strong. Among 300 to 500 genotyped donors of the cohort, an average of approximately 240,000 unique TCR beta nucleotide sequences was sequenced per donor, of which 15% to 20% were non-productive.

The cohort comprised fewer than 700 healthy bone marrow donors. Cohort members were all nominally healthy when sampled, although unrecorded immune exposures were likely present. The donor tested CMV seronegative, placing the donor among the 350 or so seronegative members of the cohort. A peripheral blood sample was provided by each donor, and peripheral blood mononuclear cells were used for TCR beta sequencing. Genomic DNA was extracted from the blood cell samples with the Qiagen DNeasy Blood Extraction Kit. For this clone: The specificity of this receptor is unknown. No base qualities exist here, and no much larger clone lies one base off it.

Taken from the germline V gene, the CDR1 and CDR2 loops are MDHEN and SYDVKM. The CDR3 measures 14 amino acids from cysteine to phenylalanine. Of all the DNA, just the CDR3 is kept, 42 bases in frame from base 1. V sheds 6 bases and J sheds 1 base, leaving 11 bases between their ends. Overall results and qualifications from the work: Correlated functional status among segregating V segments might reflect linkage disequilibrium, but an unknown experimental factor could not be ruled out. Sequencing depth was assumed to be roughly uniform across donors in the presence/absence analyses, though that assumption may not hold. For the cohort, immune exposure information was limited to CMV serostatus. Broadly in line with IMGT annotations, most TCR beta V segments showed up in productive rearrangements about 90% or about 30% of the time in an earlier analysis of 450 to 600 of the donors. V-gene and J-gene trimming of TCR beta chains was associated with a missense DCLRE1C variant in a later genetic analysis, and the association was replicated in an independent cohort. In a later analysis, TCR association rates were found to vary across HLA loci, with the most associated TCRs seen for DRB1 alleles and the fewest for HLA-C alleles. A later genetic analysis reported fewer N-insertions in productive TCRs among donors in an Asian-associated ancestry cluster than the roughly 620-donor mean. HLA typing was unavailable for some donors at each locus, so association tests used only the typed subset. A group of highly shared sequence variants was considered likely to be a technical artifact of the sequencing pipeline. A later analysis associated about 18,000 TCR beta sequences with specific HLA alleles at a false discovery rate of 0.05. In a later analysis, most CMV-associated TCR beta chains were found to appear HLA-restricted, with HLA associations seemingly driven largely by CMV exposure. When HLA alleles, especially DR and DQ, strongly co-occurred, TCR associations were difficult to assign to individual alleles. Three of the identified cytomegalovirus-associated TCR beta chains were confirmed in vitro to be specific for cytomegalovirus antigens. A further reported finding was that TCR beta sequences accurately predicted the HLA-A and HLA-B alleles for most subjects in the first cohort. The study listed 150 to 200 TCR beta chains as associated with cytomegalovirus. Most TCR sequences were observed very rarely across donors, whereas some public TCRs were present in many individuals. Because counts were too low, about 18 rarely observed V segments, including chromosome 9 orphons, were excluded from the earlier analysis of under 650 of the donors. The classifier was reported to diagnose cytomegalovirus status with high specificity and sensitivity in both the original and validation cohorts. In this cohort, only TCR beta chains were sequenced, and detectable features were limited by the absence of alpha or paired-chain data. Because the 87-base-pair reads could not distinguish some IMGT-functional V segments, including TRBV6-2 and TRBV6-3, those segments were excluded. The authors suggested that the approach could potentially be extended to other disease states and immunological phenotypes. In a later analysis, several top co-occurrence clusters were reported to appear linked to parvovirus B19, influenza, CMV and Epstein-Barr virus. A later analysis found that HLA-associated TCR beta chains were more clonally expanded and had lower generation probabilities than equally common non-associated chains.

The library was produced with the immunoSEQ multiplex PCR assay. A mixture of 60 forward primers for TCR Vbeta segments and 13 reverse primers for TCR Jbeta segments was used in the multiplex PCR. Amplification of the CDR3 region of rearranged TCR beta genes was performed with a multiplex PCR assay on genomic DNA. On the Illumina HiSeq System, the amplified TCR beta libraries were sequenced as 87-base-pair reads. The authors' analysis ran thus. A later analysis tallied 70 million to 100 million unique TCR beta chains across the 700 or so repertoires, and approximately 12 million of those chains were shared by two or more donors. To remove PCR and sequencing errors, raw reads were error-corrected and collapsed into unique sequences using a nearest-neighbor algorithm that merged closely related sequences. To assign V, D and J gene segments, CDR3 sequences were aligned to IMGT reference sequences. For a sequence to be retained, a match of at least six nucleotides to both a V gene segment and a J gene segment was required. A rearrangement counted as productive if the CDR3 had no stop codons and remained in frame with V and J, and every other rearrangement counted as non-productive. CDR3 was defined by IMGT convention, running from the second conserved V-encoded cysteine to the conserved J-encoded phenylalanine. The earlier analysis of about 640 of the donors excluded any sequence lacking an unambiguous match to a single V gene segment. In an earlier analysis of approximately 590 of the donors, a V segment was called functional when productive rearrangements were above 56.7%, and segregating when the standard deviation between donors exceeded 5%. A statistical classification framework was developed to diagnose cytomegalovirus status using the catalog of TCR beta chain sequences. V and J gene assignment, in a later analysis, came from comparing TCR nucleotide sequences with IMGT/GENE-DB human TR gene sequences. In a later analysis, CDR3 sequences and most-parsimonious VDJ recombination scenarios were assigned using the TCRdist pipeline. In a later analysis, each TCR beta chain was defined by its CDR3 amino acid sequence together with its V-gene family, and reads lacking a unique V-gene family were excluded. To address suspected cross-contamination and a sequencing artifact, a later analysis removed 450 to 700 highly shared, low-generation-probability nucleotide sequences. In a later analysis, a clonal expansion index for each public chain was calculated from normalized within-repertoire ranks of inferred template counts. In a later analysis, generation probabilities were computed with a VDJ recombination model fitted to out-of-frame rearrangements, and the resulting probabilities were checked against IGoR. Hypergeometric tests were used in a later analysis to score TCR-TCR, TCR-HLA and TCR-CMV co-occurrence, with a repertoire-size bias correction applied to the TCR pairs. To estimate false discovery rates, a later analysis permuted the HLA or CMV assignments 20 times. In a later analysis, co-occurring TCRs were grouped with DBSCAN, and TCRdist sequence similarity was added when clustering was performed within HLA-allele-positive subsets. For co-occurrence clustering, repertoires with fewer than 30,000 or more than 120,000 public chains were excluded, along with roughly 5 repertoires with anomalous nucleotide sharing. Not all clones reach the TCRdb copy of this immuneACCESS table, which keeps in-frame sequences only. Checked studies attribute under half of the gap to unresolved V genes and leave the rest unexplained. The DNA was the basis for D and trimming; V, J and clone size are from that table. The sample table contains some 90,000 clones; only one count was recorded for just over 70% of them. The ten largest clones add up to approximately 9% of the sample.

This clonotype was obtained from a man in his sixties in good health and CMV-seronegative. The specimen sequenced was PBMCs. The chain employs TRBV28 and TRBJ2-3, with the D gene call left open. The nucleotides are TGTGCCAGCAGCCCCGCGGCCGGCACAGATACGCAGTATTTT. It encodes CASSPAAGTDTQYF.